This entry is about one TCR beta chain. Its antigen is still unknown. These data are taken from a study of cytomegalovirus exposure and HLA in healthy donors. General study findings and limits: In vitro, a few CMV-associated chains proved specific for CMV antigens. Later analysis reportedly placed an Asian-associated ancestry cluster below the roughly 680-donor mean in N-insertions. Reports indicate that TCR beta sequences accurately predicted the HLA-A and HLA-B alleles of most subjects.

The PCR made use of 60 Vbeta and 13 Jbeta primers. TCRdb keeps only in-frame clones here, not all; method: immunoSEQ multiplex PCR. The sample yields under 200,000 clones, around 80% seen once. The CDR3 spans 15 residues. Trimming pared 2 bases from V and 3 bases from J, leaving 12 bases between. CDR1 and CDR2 (germline): MNHNS, SASEGT. Sequencing used PBMCs. This receptor was taken from a man between 40 and 49 years old in good health and CMV-seronegative. J is TRBJ2-3 and V is TRBV6-1, with a tentative D call TRBD2 (6 bases). The CDR3 reads CASSETGGGTDTQYF. CDR3 coding DNA: TGTGCCAGCAGTGAAACCGGTGGGGGGACAGATACGCAGTATTTT.